Reported below is one T cell receptor (beta chain). Which antigen it targets is not known. Base qualities were left out, and no much larger clone turns up one base away. Focal radiation therapy combined with CTLA-4 blockade (ipilimumab) was tested in patients with chemo-refractory metastatic non-small-cell lung cancer. Library preparation employed the immunoSEQ multiplex PCR assay. TCRdb re-hosts the immuneACCESS table, in-frame sequences only. Its copies lack some clones; in the studies checked, an unresolved V gene accounts for under half of them, and the cause for the rest is not known. The sample records over 100,000 clones, more than 65% of which are singletons. Clones ranked in the top ten supply less than 4% of the sample. These data originate in a study of radiotherapy plus CTLA-4 blockade in lung cancer (dated by TCRdb to 2016 to 2019). Some background on the complete study: Objective responses occurred in 18% of enrolled patients, and 25% to 40% achieved disease control. Paper-wide results and their limitations: After treatment with radiotherapy and ipilimumab, TCR clones that originated in tumors expanded in peripheral blood. Increased serum interferon-beta after radiation, together with early dynamic changes in blood T cell clones, were reported to be the strongest predictors of response.

The sequence came from a human donor with non-small cell lung cancer that progressed on radiotherapy plus ipilimumab. Some clones in this sample may be carry-over from other donors' samples. Sequenced here: peripheral blood, sampled from a patient treated with radiotherapy plus ipilimumab.

The CDR3 loop reads CASRVGQGGSPLHF. The sequence in DNA is TGTGCCAGCAGGGTCGGTCAGGGCGGTTCACCCCTCCACTTT. The chain is made from TRBV2 and TRBJ1-6, and perhaps TRBD1 as D gene, on 5 matching bases. From the germline V gene, CDR1 is SNHLY and CDR2 is FYNNEI. Between the V and J ends, shortened by 6 bases and 9 bases respectively, the junction contains 15 bases. Taken from cysteine to phenylalanine, the CDR3 has 14 residues. The read is trimmed to its CDR3 DNA, 42 bases read in frame from base 1.